Listed below are T cell receptor beta chains from one sample, sequenced in a study of PD-1 blockade in classical Hodgkin lymphoma. Some clones are missing from TCRdb's copy, which holds only in-frame ones; the method was immunoSEQ multiplex PCR. The sample consists of some 14,000 clones, more than 65% of them appearing once. The material sequenced was peripheral blood mononuclear cells (PBMCs), taken at baseline. These TCRs come from a human donor with classical Hodgkin lymphoma. Both conserved end residues are part of each CDR3. A D gene is named only where the DNA matches it firmly. Clone size, where shown, is once, few, many, or a class for clones that have expanded.

TRBJ1-2 TRBV5-6 . . CASSLTGFYGYTF TGTGCCAGCAGCTTGACAGGGTTTTACGGCTACACCTTC
TRBJ1-6 TRBV7-8 . . CASSLYGGSPLHF TGTGCCAGCAGCTTATATGGGGGTTCACCCCTCCACTTT
TRBJ2-5 TRBV29-1 TRBD1 . CSVETGTETQYF TGCAGCGTTGAGACAGGGACAGAGACCCAGTACTTC
TRBJ1-1 TRBV30 . few CAWTPGDWTEAFF TGTGCCTGGACGCCCGGGGATTGGACTGAAGCTTTCTTT
TRBJ2-7 TRBV4-2 TRBD2 . CASSQPPSGGAWEQYF TGTGCCAGCAGCCAGCCGCCTAGCGGGGGGGCCTGGGAGCAGTACTTC
TRBJ1-1 TRBV5-1 . . CASSTETEAFF TGCGCCAGCAGTACGGAGACTGAAGCTTTCTTT
TRBJ1-1 TRBV7-2 TRBD1 . CASSLITGETEAFF TGTGCCAGCAGCCTAATTACAGGGGAAACTGAAGCTTTCTTT
TRBJ2-7 TRBV28 . . CASSRSPGLGSLLDYEQYF TGTGCCAGCAGTCGATCCCCAGGGCTTGGTAGTCTTTTAGACTACGAGCAGTACTTC
TRBJ2-7 TRBV28 . . CASSGSSGLTYEQYF TGTGCCAGCAGCGGGAGTAGCGGACTTACCTACGAGCAGTACTTC
TRBJ2-3 TRBV15 . . CATSPSLDGADTQYF TGTGCCACCAGCCCCAGCCTAGATGGTGCAGATACGCAGTATTTT
TRBJ2-7 TRBV11-2 TRBD1 . CASSPGQGNEQYF TGTGCCAGCAGTCCCGGACAGGGGAACGAGCAGTACTTC
TRBJ2-2 TRBV5-1 TRBD2 . CASSLRLAGANTGELFF TGCGCCAGCAGCTTGCGACTAGCGGGGGCCAACACCGGGGAGCTGTTTTTT
TRBJ2-3 TRBV11-2 TRBD2 . CASSFKPGLAVSTDTQYF TGTGCCAGCAGCTTCAAACCGGGACTAGCGGTTAGCACAGATACGCAGTATTTT
TRBJ1-3 TRBV2 TRBD1 . CASSTGAPGNTIYF TGTGCCAGCAGTACAGGGGCTCCTGGAAACACCATATATTTT
TRBJ1-3 TRBV5-5 . . CASSLYRASAGNTIYF TGTGCCAGCAGCTTGTACAGGGCTTCGGCTGGAAACACCATATATTTT